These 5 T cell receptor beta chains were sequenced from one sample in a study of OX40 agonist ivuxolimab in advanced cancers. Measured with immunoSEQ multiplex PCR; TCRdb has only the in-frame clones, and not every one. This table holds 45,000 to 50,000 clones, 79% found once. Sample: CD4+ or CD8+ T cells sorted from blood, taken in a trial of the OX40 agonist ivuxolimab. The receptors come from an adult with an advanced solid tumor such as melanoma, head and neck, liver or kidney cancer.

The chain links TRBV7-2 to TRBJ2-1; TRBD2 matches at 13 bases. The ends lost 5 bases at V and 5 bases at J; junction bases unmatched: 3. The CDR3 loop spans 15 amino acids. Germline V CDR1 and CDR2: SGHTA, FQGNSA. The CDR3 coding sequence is TGTGCCAGCAGCGGTACTAGCGGGAGGGACAATGAGCAGTTCTTC. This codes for CASSGTSGRDNEQFF.

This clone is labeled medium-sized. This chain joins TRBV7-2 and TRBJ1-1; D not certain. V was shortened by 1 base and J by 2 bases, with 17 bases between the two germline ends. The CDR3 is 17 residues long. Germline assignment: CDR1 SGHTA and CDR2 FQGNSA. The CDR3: CASSLGAARATNTEAFF. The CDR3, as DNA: TGTGCCAGCAGCTTAGGGGCGGCGAGGGCGACTAACACTGAAGCTTTCTTT.

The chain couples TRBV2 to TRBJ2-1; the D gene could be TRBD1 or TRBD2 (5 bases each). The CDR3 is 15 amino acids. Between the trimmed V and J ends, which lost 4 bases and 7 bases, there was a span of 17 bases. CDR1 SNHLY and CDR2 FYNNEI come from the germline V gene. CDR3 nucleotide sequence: TGTGCCAGCAGTGCAGCCGGGACCTCCCGGAATGAGCAGTTCTTC. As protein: CASSAAGTSRNEQFF.

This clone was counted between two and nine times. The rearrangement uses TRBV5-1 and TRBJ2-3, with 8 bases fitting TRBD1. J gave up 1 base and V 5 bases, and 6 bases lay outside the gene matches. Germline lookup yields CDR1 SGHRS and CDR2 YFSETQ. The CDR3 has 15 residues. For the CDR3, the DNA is TGCGCCAGCAGATCCGGACAGGGCGGCACAGATACGCAGTATTTT. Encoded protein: CASRSGQGGTDTQYF.

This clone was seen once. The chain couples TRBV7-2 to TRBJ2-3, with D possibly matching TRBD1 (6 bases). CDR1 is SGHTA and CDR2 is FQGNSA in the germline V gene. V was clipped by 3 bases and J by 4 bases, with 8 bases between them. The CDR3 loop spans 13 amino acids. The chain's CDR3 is CASSFRGADTQYF. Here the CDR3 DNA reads TGTGCCAGCAGCTTCAGGGGAGCAGATACGCAGTATTTT. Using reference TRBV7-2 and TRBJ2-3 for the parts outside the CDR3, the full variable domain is GAGVSQSPSNKVTEKGKDVELRCDPISGHTALYWYRQSLGQGLEFLIYFQGNSAPDKSGLPSDRFSAERTGGSVSTLTIQRTQQEDSAVYLCASSFRGADTQYFGPGTRLTVL.